This paragraph reports one T cell receptor beta chain. Its target is not known. The V gene's germline CDR1 is MDHEN and CDR2 SYDVKM. The CDR3 runs 12 residues. The V gene lost 6 bases and the J gene lost 4 bases, with 10 bases spanning the gap. Positively selected for CCR7, the CD45RO-negative cells used as naive CD8 cells excluded terminally differentiated effector memory CD45RA+ cells. The data stem from a study of shared clonotypes between healthy human individuals. Methods used by the authors: ImmunoSEQ yielded junction-only sequences lacking quality scores, so filtering differed. This table comes from immunoSEQ multiplex PCR, and its TCRdb copy is limited to in-frame clones, with some not included. The DNA gave D and trimming, while V, J and clone size come from that table. The sample has millions of clones; about 95% are singletons. Study observations and caveats: Read depth was anticipated to influence clonotype sharing among donors.

The sequence was collected from a man between 18 and 29 years old in good health. Sequenced: naive CD8+ T cells sorted from blood. The chain has TRBV28 and TRBJ2-7; D is unclear. In DNA, the CDR3 is TGTGCCAGCAGGCGGCCCTCATACGAGCAGTACTTC. Protein sequence: CASRRPSYEQYF.